Following are 25 T cell receptor beta chains from one sample sequenced in a study of regulatory T cells in long-lasting Graves disease. Time point reported: newly diagnosed GD, antithyroid drugs for less than 3 months. The authors made the TCR library using RNA they extracted from PBMCs. Arm-PCR of CDR3 regions and iRepertoire HTBI primers were the basis on which TCR beta libraries were built. TCRdb redid the calling of the multiplex PCR reads with MiXCR, one entry per CDR3 protein. The repertoire holds about 530,000 distinct CDR3 sequences, with around 16% as singletons. The sample was also linked to a second study, of T cells in Graves' hyperthyroidism and ophthalmopathy.

The input for sequencing was peripheral blood mononuclear cells (PBMCs), taken at new diagnosis, from a patient treated with antithyroid drugs. These receptors came from a woman in her forties or fifties with Graves disease.

The J gene is TRBJ1-5, the V gene TRBV28; the D gene is possibly TRBD1 (5 bases). The germline V gene has CDR1 MDHEN and CDR2 SYDVKM. This CDR3 comprises 13 residues. V was trimmed by 5 bases and J by 6 bases, leaving 11 bases between them. The CDR3 coding sequence is TGTGCCAGCAGTACAGTAAGGGGTCAGCCCCAGCATTTT. The encoded protein is CASSTVRGQPQHF.

The sample holds many counts of this clonotype. The chain joins TRBV11-2 to TRBJ1-2, with TRBD1 matching 9 bases. Losses at the gene ends were 5 bases for V and 2 bases for J; bases not matched to a gene: 12. This CDR3 is 17 amino acids long. Per germline, CDR1 SGHAT and CDR2 FQNNGV. CDR3 sequence reads: CASSTGDRVGTNYGYTF. The DNA of the CDR3 is TGTGCCAGCAGCACCGGGGACAGGGTCGGGACCAACTATGGCTACACCTTC.

This clonotype was recorded many times. The chain is built from TRBV27 and TRBJ1-2; 8 bases match TRBD1. V lost 6 bases, J lost 3 bases, and 6 bases stayed unmatched. CDR1 is MNHEY and CDR2 is SMNVEV in the germline V gene (reference sequence). CDR3 length: 14 amino acids. This CDR3 is CASRRTGLHYGYTF. CDR3 nucleotides: TGTGCCAGCAGACGGACAGGGTTACACTATGGCTACACCTTC.

There are a few counts of this clonotype. The chain recombines TRBV4-2 with TRBJ2-7, with 10 bases aligning to TRBD1. Trimming at V came to 1 base and at J to 2 bases, leaving 2 bases not matched to a gene. The CDR3 covers 15 residues. Per the germline V gene, CDR1 is LGHNA and CDR2 is YNFKEQ. CDR3 coding DNA: TGTGCCAGCAGCCAAGGGGACAGGGGCCCCTACGAGCAGTACTTC. Amino acids: CASSQGDRGPYEQYF.

This clonotype was recorded at least ten times. The chain carries TRBV20-1 and TRBJ2-5; no clear D gene. CDR3 length equals 12 residues. Germline V lookup: CDR1 DFQATT, CDR2 SNEGSKA (reference sequence). V lost 3 bases to trimming and J lost 2 bases, with 7 bases between them. CDR3 coding DNA: TGCAGTGCTAGTGGGCTGCAAGAGACCCAGTACTTC. It specifies CSASGLQETQYF.

DNA for the CDR3: TGTGCCAGCAGCTTAGGGCAGCGAGACCAGTACTTC. Translating gives CASSLGQRDQYF. This sequence joins TRBV7-6 and TRBJ2-5; no clear D. Trimming took 1 base from V and 10 from J, leaving 10 bases between them. CDR1 SGHVS and CDR2 FNYEAQ come from the germline V gene. This CDR3 is built from 12 residues.

Ten or more counts support this clonotype. Written as DNA, the CDR3 is TGTGCCAGCACCAAAGGCCGCACCGGGGAGCTGTTTTTT. Translated, it gives CASTKGRTGELFF. V gene TRBV7-9 combines with J gene TRBJ2-2; D not resolved. V lost 7 bases, J lost 4 bases, and 10 bases lay in between. The germline CDR1 and CDR2 sequences are SEHNR and FQNEAQ (reference sequence). This CDR3 is 13 amino acids long.

This clonotype came up a few times. The chain employs TRBV5-4 and TRBJ1-6; weak D call: TRBD1 (5 bases). Germline loops: CDR1 SGHNT, CDR2 YYREEE (reference sequence). This CDR3 spans 13 amino acids. The V end lost 4 bases, the J end lost 9 bases, and 11 bases lay between the germline ends. CDR3 sequence reads: CASSIWRGSPLHF. The CDR3, as DNA: TGTGCCAGCAGCATATGGAGGGGTTCACCCCTCCACTTT.

The chain is built from TRBV3-1 and TRBJ2-5; 9 bases map to TRBD1. The CDR3 length is 16 residues. Germline V CDR1 and CDR2: LGHDT, YNNKEL (reference sequence). Unmatched junction bases numbered 6, after V lost 4 bases and J lost 0 bases. The CDR3 loop is CASSPTGQGYQETQYF. The CDR3 coding sequence is TGTGCCAGCAGCCCTACGGGACAGGGCTACCAAGAGACCCAGTACTTC.

This clonotype showed up many times. The chain carries TRBV20-1 and TRBJ1-6; D is possibly TRBD1 (5 bases). Trimming took off 6 bases at V and 7 bases at J, with 16 bases between the two ends. CDR3 length: 14 residues. CDR1 and CDR2 from the germline V gene are DFQATT and SNEGSKA (reference sequence). Here the CDR3 reads CSAPGERGNSPLHF. The CDR3 DNA reads TGCAGTGCCCCGGGAGAAAGGGGAAATTCACCCCTCCACTTT.

With respect to this clonotype: Since a much larger clone is just one base distant, this may be a read error. The V call is TRBV6-1, the J call TRBJ1-1; D may be TRBD1 (5 bases). Per the germline V gene, CDR1 is MNHNS and CDR2 is SASEGT. This CDR3 has 12 amino acids. CDR3 in DNA: TGTGCCATCCTGCTGGGGGATACTGAAGCTTCCTTT. This codes for CAILLGDTEASF.

There are many counts of this clonotype. The V and J genes are TRBV6-1 and TRBJ1-2; the match to TRBD1 covers 8 bases. The germline V gene has CDR1 MNHNS and CDR2 SASEGT. There are 14 residues in the CDR3. J gave up 7 bases and V 7 bases, and 11 bases lay outside the gene matches. CDR3 protein: CASIHAGQGSGYTF. CDR3 coding DNA: TGTGCCAGCATCCACGCCGGACAGGGTTCTGGCTACACCTTC.

This clonotype was found a few times. The chain has TRBV3-1 and TRBJ1-3, with D possibly matching TRBD1 (5 bases). The CDR3 sequence is 14 residues long. Germline V lookup: CDR1 LGHDT, CDR2 YNNKEL (reference sequence). With 4 bases removed from V and 4 bases from J, the gap between germline ends came to 11 bases. The CDR3 DNA follows: TGTGCCAGCAGCCTAGCGGGGCACGGAAACACCATATATTTT. It translates to CASSLAGHGNTIYF.

In this sample, this clonotype turned up a few times. The chain couples TRBV19 to TRBJ2-5; maybe TRBD1 (6 bases). Germline-derived CDR1 and CDR2 are LNHDA and SQIVND (reference sequence). This CDR3 has 15 residues. V lost 0 bases and J 9 bases, leaving 17 bases between the germline ends. CDR3 in amino acids: CASSIETGPRSSQYF. The CDR3 DNA reads as TGTGCCAGTAGTATAGAGACAGGACCCAGGTCTTCCCAGTACTTC.

There are a few counts of this clonotype. The rearrangement links TRBV4-1 to TRBJ1-2; D remains unclear. Looked up from germline, CDR1 is MGHRA and CDR2 is YSYEKL. The CDR3 is 15 amino acids. Trimming shortened V by 2 bases and J by 0 bases, and 10 bases separated the two germline ends. The CDR3 loop is CASSQFWGSNYGYTF. DNA of the CDR3: TGCGCCAGCAGCCAATTTTGGGGATCTAACTATGGCTACACCTTC.

This clonotype showed up many times. The chain has TRBV20-1 and TRBJ1-1; 10 bases fit TRBD1. CDR1 is DFQATT and CDR2 is SNEGSKA in the germline V gene (reference sequence). The J segment lost 4 bases and the V segment lost 1 base, leaving 18 bases of the junction unmatched. The CDR3 extends over 19 amino acids. For the CDR3, the DNA is TGCAGTGCTAGAGGAGGGACTAGACAGGGGGCTTGGCGGAGCACTGAAGCTTTCTTT. Residues: CSARGGTRQGAWRSTEAFF.

In this sample, this clonotype turned up many times. The CDR3 is CASSPTPDGSKQFF. CDR3 DNA sequence: TGTGCCAGCTCACCAACCCCGGACGGGTCCAAGCAGTTCTTC. This chain links TRBV18 with TRBJ2-1, with D unclear. V lost 2 bases and J lost 11, with 16 bases in between. CDR1 is KGHSH, CDR2 LQKENI, per germline. The CDR3 is 14 residues long.

This clonotype has more than one count but fewer than ten. The chain employs TRBV20-1 and TRBJ1-5; D is ambiguous. Trimming removed 0 bases at V and 8 bases at J, with 11 bases between. Per germline, CDR1 DFQATT and CDR2 SNEGSKA (reference sequence). The CDR3 extends over 13 amino acids. In DNA, the CDR3 is TGCAGTGCTAGAGATCCAGGCTGGGAGCCCCAGCATTTT. This translates into CSARDPGWEPQHF.

A few counts support this clonotype. The V call is TRBV11-1, the J call TRBJ2-7, with TRBD1 as a possible D gene (6 bases). The ends were cut back, 4 bases at V and 3 bases at J, with 13 bases in the middle. CDR1 and CDR2 from the germline V gene are SGHAT and FQDESV (reference sequence). The CDR3 runs 14 residues. The CDR3 coding sequence is TGTGCCAGCAGCTGGGACAAGATCTTCTACGAGCAGTACTTC. It codes for CASSWDKIFYEQYF. Using reference TRBV11-1 and TRBJ2-7 for the parts outside the CDR3, the full variable domain is EAEVAQSPRYKITEKSQAVAFWCDPISGHATLYWYRQILGQGPELLVQFQDESVVDDSQLPKDRFSAERLKGVDSTLKIQPAELGDSAMYLCASSWDKIFYEQYFGPGTRLTVT.

This clonotype was found a few times. J is TRBJ1-1 and V is TRBV29-1, with no clear D. Trimming cost V 7 bases and J 2 bases, with 14 bases left between them. CDR1 SQVTM and CDR2 ANQGSEA come from the germline V gene. This CDR3 is built from 13 residues. The CDR3, as DNA: TGCAGCGCCAGTCATGACGCAAACACTGAAGCTTTCTTT. Its translation: CSASHDANTEAFF.

The chain uses TRBV6-1 and TRBJ2-2; D is ambiguous. V lost 7 bases and J 1 base, leaving 16 bases between the germline ends. The CDR3 length is 16 residues. Germline loops: CDR1 MNHNS, CDR2 SASEGT. The CDR3 here is CASKPEPGLNTGELFF. The CDR3 bases are TGTGCCAGCAAGCCCGAACCCGGTCTGAACACCGGGGAGCTGTTTTTT.

In DNA form, the CDR3 reads TGTGCCAGTACCCTACAGGGGGCAAACTATGGCTACACCTTC. Translating gives CASTLQGANYGYTF. This chain connects TRBV19 to TRBJ1-2, with 9 nucleotides matching TRBD1. This CDR3 comprises 14 residues. The germline V gene encodes CDR1 LNHDA and CDR2 SQIVND (reference sequence). V gave up 7 bases and J gave up 2 bases; unmatched junction bases: 5.

This clonotype has a count of ten or more. The chain links TRBV3-1 to TRBJ2-5; TRBD1 aligns across 12 bases. J lost 4 bases, V lost 4 bases, and 7 bases had no gene match. The germline V gene has CDR1 LGHDT and CDR2 YNNKEL (reference sequence). The CDR3 is 16 residues long. The CDR3 nucleotides are TGTGCCAGCAGCCTAGGGGGACAGGGGGCAGGAGAGACCCAGTACTTC. This translates into CASSLGGQGAGETQYF.

This clonotype was seen a few times. The rearrangement uses TRBV9 and TRBJ2-1; tentatively, D is TRBD2 (6 bases). The V end was cut by 3 bases, the J end by 2 bases, with 12 bases between. The CDR3 runs to 15 residues. The germline V gene has CDR1 SGDLS and CDR2 YYNGEE. The CDR3 spells CASSARLVAYNEQFF. DNA of the CDR3: TGTGCCAGCAGCGCCCGACTAGTAGCCTACAATGAGCAGTTCTTC.

CDR3 loop: CASSVGPGPQGRYNEQFF. Written as DNA, the CDR3 is TGTGCCAGCAGCGTAGGGCCGGGACCCCAAGGAAGATACAATGAGCAGTTCTTC. This chain uses TRBV9 with TRBJ2-1; D assignment may be TRBD1 or TRBD2 (5 bases each). This CDR3 spans 18 amino acids. V was clipped by 0 bases and J by 4 bases, with 20 bases between them. The germline CDR1 and CDR2 sequences are SGDLS and YYNGEE.